These 11 T cell receptor beta chains were sequenced from one sample in a study of CD8+ T cells in alopecia areata. Extracted RNA was reverse transcribed, and the resulting cDNA served as sequencing template. Measured with immunoSEQ multiplex PCR; TCRdb has only the in-frame clones, and not every one. The sample lists approximately 150,000 clones; 45% to 60% were seen once. The sequences come from CD4+ T cells sorted from blood, collected at week 0. These receptors came from a human donor with alopecia areata.

This clone has just a few counts. The chain carries TRBV30 and TRBJ2-1; 9 positions agree with TRBD2. The germline V gene encodes CDR1 GTSNPN and CDR2 SVGIG (reference sequence). The CDR3 loop spans 14 amino acids. Trimming removed 4 bases from V and 8 bases from J; junction bases left unmatched: 9. The CDR3 reads CAWNLAGVIYEQFF. In nucleotides, the CDR3 is TGTGCCTGGAACTTAGCGGGAGTAATCTATGAGCAGTTCTTC.

On this clone itself: This CDR3 is also generated by other DNA sequences in the sample. This rearrangement joins TRBV29-1 to TRBJ2-1; possible D gene TRBD1, 6 bases. V dropped 6 bases and J dropped 5 bases, with 11 bases sitting between them. The CDR3 length is 12 residues. Germline V gene lookup returns CDR1 SQVTM and CDR2 ANQGSEA. CDR3 in amino acids: CSVLQGNNEQFF. The CDR3 DNA sequence: TGCAGCGTCCTCCAGGGGAACAATGAGCAGTTCTTC.

The chain links TRBV7-8 to TRBJ1-5, with D maybe TRBD1 (5 bases). This CDR3 spans 16 amino acids. Germline V CDR1 and CDR2: SGHVS, FQNEAQ. The V end was cut by 4 bases, the J end by 4 bases, with 17 bases between. The CDR3 loop is CASSSGGSLGNQPQHF. The CDR3 DNA follows: TGTGCCAGCAGCTCGGGGGGTTCGTTGGGGAATCAGCCCCAGCATTTT.

The V and J genes are TRBV29-1 and TRBJ2-1; TRBD2 agrees at 12 bases. The V segment lost 6 bases and the J segment 4 bases; nucleotides outside the gene matches: 10. Germline assignment: CDR1 SQVTM and CDR2 ANQGSEA. There are 16 residues in the CDR3. CDR3 region: CSVHLLAGGRYNEQFF. CDR3 in DNA: TGCAGCGTCCACCTCCTAGCGGGAGGGAGATACAATGAGCAGTTCTTC.

Sample share makes this clone medium-sized. The chain joins TRBV23-1 to TRBJ1-1; TRBD1 might be the D (5 bases). Being an ORF, TRBV23-1 has a function that is uncertain. CDR3 length: 14 amino acids. The V end was cut by 7 bases, the J end by 1 base, with 13 bases between. The CDR3 sequence: CASTRGPGNTEAFF. CDR3 in DNA: TGCGCCAGCACCCGGGGCCCGGGGAACACTGAAGCTTTCTTT.

The chain carries TRBV9 and TRBJ2-2; D unresolved. CDR1 SGDLS and CDR2 YYNGEE come from the germline V gene. V was pared by 1 base and J by 1 base, with 11 bases between. The CDR3 sequence is 16 residues long. The CDR3 DNA reads as TGTGCCAGCAGCGTAATGGTCGCGTTGAACACCGGGGAGCTGTTTTTT. This encodes CASSVMVALNTGELFF.

CDR3: CSVEDPLAGGNEQFF. For the CDR3, the DNA is TGCAGCGTTGAAGATCCGTTAGCGGGAGGCAATGAGCAGTTCTTC. The chain has TRBV29-1 and TRBJ2-1; TRBD2 matches at 10 bases. Germline V gene sequence: CDR1 SQVTM, CDR2 ANQGSEA. The CDR3 is 15 residues long. J gave up 6 bases and V 0 bases, and 5 bases lay outside the gene matches.

The chain employs TRBV28 and TRBJ2-5, with 9 bases fitting TRBD1. CDR3 size: 13 residues. V lost 6 bases, J lost 5 bases, and 4 bases stayed unmatched. Germline CDR1 MDHEN, CDR2 SYDVKM. Here the CDR3 reads CASSHRGRETQYF. For the CDR3, the DNA is TGTGCCAGCAGCCACAGGGGGCGCGAGACCCAGTACTTC.

V usage is TRBV4-3 and J usage is TRBJ2-1; D is possibly TRBD1 (6 bases). This CDR3 spans 16 amino acids. V was clipped by 0 bases and J by 4 bases, with 13 bases between them. Germline CDR1 LGHNA, CDR2 YSLEER. CDR3 region: CASSQEVGTSYNEQFF. CDR3 coding DNA: TGCGCCAGCAGCCAAGAGGTAGGGACATCGTACAATGAGCAGTTCTTC.

This clone appeared a few times. The chain links TRBV7-2 to TRBJ1-5; no clear D. CDR1 is SGHTA and CDR2 is FQGNSA in the germline V gene. The CDR3 consists of 14 residues. Trimming cost V 1 base and J 7 bases, with 11 bases left between them. CDR3 coding DNA: TGTGCCAGCAGCTTAGACAGCAGGAACCAGCCCCAGCATTTT. Its protein product is CASSLDSRNQPQHF. Complete variable domain (other parts from reference TRBV7-2 and TRBJ1-5): GAGVSQSPSNKVTEKGKDVELRCDPISGHTALYWYRQSLGQGLEFLIYFQGNSAPDKSGLPSDRFSAERTGGSVSTLTIQRTQQEDSAVYLCASSLDSRNQPQHFGDGTRLSIL.

This rearrangement joins TRBV15 to TRBJ1-1; D may be TRBD1 (5 bases). V was cut by 1 base and J by 4 bases, with 10 bases left in between. This CDR3 is 14 amino acids long. The V gene's germline CDR1 is LNHNV and CDR2 YYDKDF (reference sequence). CDR3 DNA: TGTGCCACCAGCAGAGGGGCAGGGAGCACTGAAGCTTTCTTT. The encoded protein is CATSRGAGSTEAFF.